This is a list of T cell receptor beta chains from one sample in a study of blood T cells in healthy people across ages. TCRdb reanalysed the 5' RACE reads using MiXCR and keeps one entry per CDR3 protein. The sample lists about 1.6 million distinct CDR3 sequences, 30% to 40% occurring once. Material: blood. The source is a woman in her twenties or thirties in good health. Both conserved end residues are part of each CDR3. The D gene is left open where the match is weak. The size field is filled for only some rows; it gives once, few, many or a size class.

D: TRBD2; size: -; J: TRBJ2-1; V: TRBV2; CDR3: CASSPRTSERPYNEQFF; DNA: TGTGCCAGCAGTCCAAGGACTAGCGAACGACCCTACAATGAGCAGTTCTTC
D: -; size: -; J: TRBJ2-2; V: TRBV7-6; CDR3: CASSLVDGGDPNTGELFF; DNA: TGTGCCAGCAGCTTAGTTGACGGGGGTGATCCGAACACCGGGGAGCTGTTTTTT
D: -; size: many; J: TRBJ2-7; V: TRBV20-1; CDR3: CSARGDPDVEQYF; DNA: TGCAGTGCTAGGGGGGACCCCGATGTCGAGCAGTACTTC
D: TRBD2; size: -; J: TRBJ2-3; V: TRBV12-5; CDR3: CASGWSGGAEVTQYF; DNA: TGTGCTAGTGGTTGGAGCGGGGGGGCTGAAGTTACGCAGTATTTT
D: -; size: many; J: TRBJ2-3; V: TRBV29-1; CDR3: CSVEAGTQYF; DNA: TGCAGCGTTGAAGCCGGTACGCAGTATTTT
D: TRBD1; size: -; J: TRBJ2-7; V: TRBV6-1; CDR3: CASSATTGNVSIRTYEQYF; DNA: TGTGCCAGCAGTGCAACGACAGGGAACGTATCCATACGCACCTACGAGCAGTACTTC
D: TRBD1; size: -; J: TRBJ2-3; V: TRBV27; CDR3: CASTPWGTGFTDTQYF; DNA: TGTGCCAGCACCCCTTGGGGGACAGGCTTTACAGATACGCAGTATTTT
D: -; size: -; J: TRBJ2-5; V: TRBV20-1; CDR3: CSARGPELETQYF; DNA: TGCAGTGCTAGAGGCCCTGAGTTGGAGACCCAGTACTTC
D: -; size: once; J: TRBJ1-2; V: TRBV2; CDR3: CASSESGAGYTF; DNA: TGTGCCAGCAGTGAGTCAGGGGCTGGCTACACCTTC
D: TRBD2; size: few; J: TRBJ2-3; V: TRBV5-1; CDR3: CASSALTSGGASDTQYF; DNA: TGCGCCAGCAGCGCCCTCACTAGCGGGGGGGCATCAGATACGCAGTATTTT
D: TRBD2; size: -; J: TRBJ2-7; V: TRBV4-1; CDR3: CASSQPLSGGAYEQYF; DNA: TGCGCCAGCAGCCAACCTTTGAGCGGGGGGGCCTACGAGCAGTACTTC
D: TRBD2; size: -; J: TRBJ2-3; V: TRBV2; CDR3: CASSELAGGNSDTQYF; DNA: TGTGCCAGCAGTGAACTAGCGGGGGGTAATTCAGATACGCAGTATTTT
D: -; size: few; J: TRBJ1-2; V: TRBV25-1; CDR3: CASSDWDVPKSNYGYTF; DNA: TGTGCCAGCAGTGATTGGGACGTACCGAAATCCAACTATGGCTACACCTTC
D: TRBD2; size: -; J: TRBJ2-1; V: TRBV29-1; CDR3: CSVEDRSGSSYNEQFF; DNA: TGCAGCGTTGAAGATCGGAGCGGGAGCTCCTACAATGAGCAGTTCTTC
D: -; size: -; J: TRBJ2-7; V: TRBV24-1; CDR3: CATSDFTGREQYF; DNA: TGTGCCACCAGTGATTTTACAGGGCGCGAGCAGTACTTC
D: TRBD1; size: few; J: TRBJ2-3; V: TRBV6-4; CDR3: CASRPTGARALNTQYF; DNA: TGTGCCAGCCGTCCGACAGGGGCCCGAGCGTTAAATACGCAGTATTTT
D: -; size: -; J: TRBJ2-1; V: TRBV11-2; CDR3: CASSGFGEGVALYNEQFF; DNA: TGTGCCAGCAGCGGCTTCGGCGAAGGAGTGGCTCTTTACAATGAGCAGTTCTTC
D: -; size: many; J: TRBJ2-3; V: TRBV29-1; CDR3: CSVITRGGSDTQYF; DNA: TGCAGCGTTATAACGAGGGGGGGTTCAGATACGCAGTATTTT
D: TRBD2; size: -; J: TRBJ2-1; V: TRBV5-1; CDR3: CANSFSGLTYNEQFF; DNA: TGCGCCAACAGCTTTAGCGGGCTAACCTACAATGAGCAGTTCTTC
D: -; size: -; J: TRBJ2-7; V: TRBV7-9; CDR3: CASSPEDRFYEQYF; DNA: TGTGCCAGCAGCCCGGAGGACAGATTCTACGAGCAGTACTTC
D: -; size: -; J: TRBJ1-4; V: TRBV15; CDR3: CATSRVRTSAYEKLFF; DNA: TGTGCCACCAGCAGAGTAAGGACTTCAGCGTATGAAAAACTGTTTTTT
D: TRBD2; size: few; J: TRBJ2-5; V: TRBV20-1; CDR3: CSVLTSGSQETQYF; DNA: TGCAGTGTCCTCACTAGCGGGAGCCAAGAGACCCAGTACTTC
D: -; size: -; J: TRBJ2-7; V: TRBV7-8; CDR3: CASSLYGERSRPPEQYF; DNA: TGTGCCAGCAGCTTATACGGTGAGAGGAGCCGCCCGCCCGAGCAGTACTTC
D: -; size: few; J: TRBJ2-6; V: TRBV4-2; CDR3: CASSQDVGGGANVLTF; DNA: TGTGCCAGCAGCCAAGATGTAGGTGGTGGGGCCAACGTCCTGACTTTC
D: -; size: few; J: TRBJ2-7; V: TRBV5-1; CDR3: CASSWGSAGYAPEQYF; DNA: TGCGCCAGCAGCTGGGGGTCGGCGGGATACGCTCCCGAGCAGTACTTC
D: TRBD2; size: -; J: TRBJ2-5; V: TRBV11-1; CDR3: CASSFAPGGPEETQYF; DNA: TGTGCCAGCAGCTTCGCGCCGGGGGGGCCGGAAGAGACCCAGTACTTC
D: -; size: few; J: TRBJ1-5; V: TRBV27; CDR3: CASSFGPYSNQPQHF; DNA: TGTGCCAGCAGTTTCGGACCGTATAGCAATCAGCCCCAGCATTTT
D: TRBD1; size: -; J: TRBJ2-1; V: TRBV28; CDR3: CASRPGDRDYNEQFF; DNA: TGTGCCAGTCGACCGGGGGACAGGGACTACAATGAGCAGTTCTTC
D: TRBD2; size: many; J: TRBJ2-7; V: TRBV20-1; CDR3: CSARDSGNTYEQYF; DNA: TGCAGTGCTAGGGATAGCGGGAATACCTACGAGCAGTACTTC
D: -; size: -; J: TRBJ1-2; V: TRBV30; CDR3: CAWGYSIGDYGYTF; DNA: TGTGCCTGGGGTTACAGTATCGGGGACTATGGCTACACCTTC
D: TRBD1; size: few; J: TRBJ1-1; V: TRBV6-5; CDR3: CASSYAVDRVTEAFF; DNA: TGTGCCAGCAGTTACGCGGTGGACAGGGTCACTGAAGCTTTCTTT
D: TRBD2; size: few; J: TRBJ2-1; V: TRBV6-5; CDR3: CASSWTSENNEQFF; DNA: TGTGCCAGCAGTTGGACTAGCGAGAACAATGAGCAGTTCTTC
D: -; size: -; J: TRBJ2-7; V: TRBV5-1; CDR3: CASGSPGESYEQYF; DNA: TGCGCCAGCGGATCCCCAGGGGAGTCCTACGAGCAGTACTTC
D: -; size: -; J: TRBJ1-1; V: TRBV6-2/TRBV6-3; CDR3: CASSYRQIDTEAFF; DNA: TGTGCCAGCAGTTACAGACAGATAGACACTGAAGCTTTCTTT
D: -; size: few; J: TRBJ2-7; V: TRBV5-1; CDR3: CASSLAPGHEQYF; DNA: TGCGCCAGCAGCTTGGCCCCAGGCCACGAGCAGTACTTC
D: -; size: -; J: TRBJ2-7; V: TRBV24-1; CDR3: CATSDSLSGTLFYEQYF; DNA: TGTGCCACCAGTGATTCTCTATCCGGGACATTATTCTACGAGCAGTACTTC
D: TRBD2; size: few; J: TRBJ2-5; V: TRBV5-1; CDR3: CASSLRTAGSTLAGEGETQYF; DNA: TGCGCCAGCAGCTTGCGGACAGCCGGCTCAACACTAGCGGGAGAGGGTGAGACCCAGTACTTC
D: TRBD1; size: -; J: TRBJ1-2; V: TRBV7-2; CDR3: CASSVQGARSNYGYTF; DNA: TGTGCCAGCAGCGTACAGGGGGCGCGGTCTAACTATGGCTACACCTTC
D: TRBD1; size: once; J: TRBJ2-3; V: TRBV7-2; CDR3: CASSFPRDRGGPPGADTQYF; DNA: TGTGCCAGCAGCTTTCCCCGGGACAGGGGTGGTCCTCCTGGTGCAGATACGCAGTATTTT
D: -; size: few; J: TRBJ2-1; V: TRBV20-1; CDR3: CGAVAIQRHYNEQFF; DNA: TGCGGTGCCGTAGCGATCCAAAGACACTACAATGAGCAGTTCTTC
D: TRBD2; size: -; J: TRBJ2-1; V: TRBV6-5; CDR3: CASSTAGGREFF; DNA: TGTGCCAGCAGTACCGCGGGGGGGCGTGAGTTCTTC
D: TRBD2; size: -; J: TRBJ2-3; V: TRBV20-1; CDR3: CSAGLAGWDTQYF; DNA: TGCAGTGCGGGACTAGCGGGATGGGATACGCAGTATTTT
D: TRBD2; size: -; J: TRBJ2-5; V: TRBV5-6; CDR3: CASSRRGGSETQYF; DNA: TGTGCCAGCAGCCGGAGGGGAGGGTCAGAGACCCAGTACTTC
D: TRBD2; size: -; J: TRBJ2-3; V: TRBV20-1; CDR3: CSARPPRLAGGTHPTDTQYF; DNA: TGCAGTGCTAGACCCCCGAGACTAGCGGGAGGGACCCATCCGACAGATACGCAGTATTTT
D: -; size: -; J: TRBJ1-5; V: TRBV4-1; CDR3: CASSQVPGTNQPQHF; DNA: TGCGCCAGCAGCCAAGTCCCGGGGACCAATCAGCCCCAGCATTTT
D: -; size: few; J: TRBJ1-2; V: TRBV5-1; CDR3: CASSLYEGQYGYTF; DNA: TGCGCCAGCAGCTTGTATGAGGGGCAGTATGGCTACACCTTC
D: -; size: -; J: TRBJ1-2; V: TRBV7-9; CDR3: CASLLAGAKAGYGYTF; DNA: TGTGCCAGTCTCCTGGCAGGGGCCAAAGCAGGCTATGGCTACACCTTC
D: -; size: many; J: TRBJ2-7; V: TRBV28; CDR3: CASSSGDSYEQYF; DNA: TGTGCCAGCAGTAGCGGAGACAGTTACGAGCAGTACTTC
D: -; size: few; J: TRBJ2-1; V: TRBV30; CDR3: CACAGRNEQFF; DNA: TGTGCCTGCGCGGGACGCAATGAGCAGTTCTTC
D: -; size: -; J: TRBJ2-5; V: TRBV6-6; CDR3: CASNLGDETQYF; DNA: TGTGCCAGCAATTTGGGGGACGAGACCCAGTACTTC
D: -; size: few; J: TRBJ2-2; V: TRBV20-1; CDR3: CSARGSNTGELFF; DNA: TGCAGTGCTAGGGGGTCCAACACCGGGGAGCTGTTTTTT
D: -; size: once; J: TRBJ1-2; V: TRBV28; CDR3: CAGSSLVYGYTF; DNA: TGTGCCGGCAGCTCCCTTGTATATGGCTACACCTTC
D: -; size: -; J: TRBJ2-3; V: TRBV3-1; CDR3: CASSHRRADTQYF; DNA: TGTGCCAGCAGCCATCGAAGGGCGGATACGCAGTATTTT
D: TRBD2; size: -; J: TRBJ2-1; V: TRBV5-1; CDR3: CASSLLASGEQFF; DNA: TGCGCCAGCAGCTTACTAGCTAGCGGGGAGCAGTTCTTC